The rows below give T cell receptor beta chains drawn from one sample of a study of T cell repertoires in cytomegalovirus infection. TCRdb analysed the reads with MiXCR anew, one entry per CDR3 protein. The sample lists around 740,000 distinct CDR3 sequences, 35% occurring once. The material sequenced was PBMCs. Receptors originate from a human donor in good health (CMV status not recorded). Some clones in this sample may be carry-over from other donors' samples. Both conserved end residues are part of each CDR3. The D gene is left open where the match is weak. Some rows have no size entry. The others give once, few or many, or a class for an expanded clone.

>many|TRBV7-8|-|TRBJ2-6
CASSPYGQITSGANVLTF
TGTGCCAGCAGCCCCTACGGGCAGATTACTTCTGGGGCCAACGTCCTGACTTTC
>many|TRBV7-8|TRBD1|TRBJ2-7
CASSPDRTGGYEQYF
TGTGCCAGCAGCCCAGATCGGACAGGAGGCTACGAGCAGTACTTC
>few|TRBV6-1|TRBD1|TRBJ1-5
CASSIPGGYQPQHF
TGTGCCAGCAGTATACCAGGGGGGTATCAGCCCCAGCATTTT
>-|TRBV4-2|-|TRBJ2-2
CASSQALARGTGELFF
TGTGCCAGCAGCCAAGCCCTGGCGCGGGGCACCGGGGAGCTGTTTTTT
>many|TRBV7-2|-|TRBJ1-1
CASSLTGSGEAFF
TGTGCCAGCAGCTTAACTGGGTCCGGTGAAGCTTTCTTT
>once|TRBV28|-|TRBJ2-7
CASIPNGQAVIYEQYF
TGTGCCAGCATCCCAAATGGGCAGGCCGTAATCTACGAGCAGTACTTC
>few|TRBV5-5|TRBD2|TRBJ2-3
CASSLDGDPGTSGRMTDTQYF
TGTGCCAGCAGCTTGGATGGTGATCCAGGGACTAGCGGGAGGATGACAGATACGCAGTATTTT
>-|TRBV6-5|-|TRBJ2-1
CASSYRSLSYNEQFF
TGTGCCAGCAGTTACCGGTCTCTCTCCTACAATGAGCAGTTCTTC
>-|TRBV6-1|TRBD1|TRBJ2-1
CASSVLGTVSYNEQFF
TGTGCCAGCAGTGTCCTAGGGACAGTCTCCTACAATGAGCAGTTCTTC
>few|TRBV28|-|TRBJ1-1
CASSFLQEAFF
TGTGCCAGCAGTTTCTTGCAAGAAGCTTTCTTT
>-|TRBV11-2|-|TRBJ2-7
CASSLEQPSEQYF
TGTGCCAGCAGCTTAGAACAGCCGAGCGAGCAGTACTTC
>-|TRBV4-1|-|TRBJ2-3
CARSQGTGSFSTDTQYF
TGCGCCCGCAGCCAAGGTACGGGGAGCTTCAGCACAGATACGCAGTATTTT